The T cell receptor beta chain under discussion was sequenced for a study of blood T cell repertoires in COVID-19. As for the study in general: The samples span acute and convalescent COVID-19 from the United States, Italy and Spain. PBMCs, B-cell-depleted T cells, or T cells were the source of the cDNA or gDNA that made up the material.

Germline CDR1 reads LNHDA; CDR2 reads SQIVND (reference sequence). The CDR3 sequence is 14 residues long. With 3 bases removed from V and 5 bases from J, the gap between germline ends came to 13 bases. TCRdb keeps only in-frame clones here, not all; method: immunoSEQ multiplex PCR. Seen here are about 260,000 clones, 84% observed once, and the top ten hold about 1.6%. The source material was peripheral blood. This sequence was found in a woman aged 40 to 50 who had recovered from COVID-19. This rearrangement joins TRBV19 to TRBJ1-1, with D maybe TRBD1 (5 bases). The chain's CDR3 is CASSMQGGMTEAFF. In DNA form, the CDR3 reads TGTGCCAGTAGTATGCAGGGCGGAATGACTGAAGCTTTCTTT.